Listed below are T cell receptor beta chains from one sample, sequenced in a study of breast tumors, draining lymph nodes, adjacent tissues. MiXCR was run by TCRdb on the multiplex PCR reads, yielding one entry per CDR3 protein. The sample holds some 120,000 distinct CDR3 sequences, nearly 20% seen once. The specimen was axillary lymph node tissue. These receptors all come from a female donor with breast cancer. Some clones in this sample may be carry-over from other donors' samples. CDR3s include the opening cysteine and the closing phenylalanine or tryptophan. The D gene is left open where the match is weak. Rows may omit the clone size; those that give it use once, few, many or a size class.

TRBD1,TRBJ1-5,TRBV24-1,many,CATRGQGDQPQHF,TGTGCCACCAGGGGACAGGGTGATCAGCCCCAGCATTTT
TRBD2,TRBJ2-4,TRBV5-1,many,CASSLARTSGSHIQYF,TGCGCCAGCAGCTTGGCGCGGACTAGCGGGAGTCACATTCAGTACTTC
TRBD1,TRBJ1-1,TRBV5-6,-,CASSFGQGGTEAFF,TGTGCCAGCAGCTTCGGGCAGGGGGGAACTGAAGCTTTCTTT
-,TRBJ1-5,TRBV5-5,many,CASSTGTLTDQPQHF,TGTGCCAGCAGCACCGGGACACTAACAGATCAGCCCCAGCATTTT
-,TRBJ1-1,TRBV18,once,CASSPPGANTEAFF,TGTGCCAGCTCACCACCGGGCGCGAACACTGAAGCTTTCTTT
-,TRBJ1-3,TRBV9,many,CASSVQGGRGNTIYF,TGTGCCAGCAGCGTTCAGGGTGGGAGGGGAAACACCATATATTTT
-,TRBJ2-7,TRBV20-1,many,CSAGQVSYEQYF,TGCAGTGCTGGGCAGGTCTCCTACGAGCAGTACTTC
-,TRBJ2-5,TRBV5-1,-,CASSDPTTYTQYF,TGCGCCAGCAGCGACCCGACTACATATACCCAGTACTTC
-,TRBJ1-4,TRBV27,few,CASSFNDRREKLFF,TGTGCCAGCAGTTTCAACGACAGGCGTGAAAAACTGTTTTTT
-,TRBJ1-5,TRBV28,few,CASSSGPRLPRPQHF,TGTGCCAGCAGTTCCGGGCCTCGTCTACCACGCCCCCAGCATTTT
-,TRBJ2-6,TRBV3-1,many,CASSQMPSSGANVLTF,TGTGCCAGCAGCCAAATGCCAAGCTCTGGGGCCAACGTCCTGACTTTC
-,TRBJ2-3,TRBV7-2,many,CASSLSPVTDTQYF,TGTGCCAGCAGCTTAAGCCCAGTCACAGATACGCAGTATTTT
-,TRBJ2-1,TRBV5-8,many,CASSPGGLTSYNEQFF,TGTGCCAGCAGCCCGGGCGGACTTACCTCCTACAATGAGCAGTTCTTC
-,TRBJ2-1,TRBV24-1,-,CATSDRHRGFSHNGQFF,TGTGCCACCAGTGATCGACATCGTGGGTTCTCCCACAATGGGCAGTTCTTC
-,TRBJ2-5,TRBV2,-,CASSRRSAAGGTQYF,TGTGCCAGCAGCCGACGGTCGGCGGCGGGTGGGACCCAGTACTTC